The subject of this entry is one T cell receptor beta chain. This clone appeared a single time. Its antigen remains unidentified. No base qualities exist here, and no much larger clone lies one base off it. The entry originates in a study of shared T cell receptors in the human thymus (dated by TCRdb to 2020 to 2023). Concerning the study at large: The study examined how self-reactive, shared T-cell receptor alpha chains are generated in the human thymus.

From a lookup of the germline V gene, CDR1 and CDR2 are MDHEN and SYDVKM. Including cysteine and phenylalanine, the CDR3 has 19 amino acids. CDR3 DNA is the only sequence kept; it has 57 bases, read in frame from the first base. The germline V and J ends show losses of 5 bases and 4 bases respectively, and no gene match explains 20 bases of the junction. Library preparation used the immunoSEQ multiplex PCR assay. TCRdb provides this immuneACCESS table in a form limited to in-frame rearrangements. Some clones are lacking; in checked studies, under half of them reflect an unresolved V gene, and why the rest are absent is not known. The sample contains approximately 580,000 clones, approximately 80% of them found a single time. Of the sample, about 0.013% is held by the ten largest clones. These data are also associated with another study on human thymus T cells. As the second paper documents: Immunologically healthy infants undergoing open corrective cardiac surgery for congenital heart defects in Finland were used as donors. Thymus tissue was obtained as surgical resects removed during corrective cardiac surgery. Biased V and J gene segment usage appeared to be present in both thymic and peripheral blood repertoires. The related research found that thymic TCR repertoires overlapped highly between unrelated individuals. The study described the TCR alpha and beta repertoires in under 10 infant thymus samples and four matching peripheral blood samples. The cohort included 5 or 6 male and a couple of female infants, with donor ages spanning 7 to 244 days. Thymocytes were mechanically released from the tissue and were stored as pellets of 10-30 million cells at -70 degrees C. Genomic DNA was extracted from frozen cell pellets with a QIAsymphony instrument. The immunoSEQ multiplex PCR assay was used to amplify the TCRB and TCRAD loci from a standardized quantity of quality-controlled genomic DNA. The amplicons covered the V(D)J region and were long enough to include the CDR3 and to identify the V and J genes. The amplicons were sequenced on an Illumina platform via the commercial immunoSEQ service. Primer bias and sequencing errors were corrected using previously described methods, and TCRAD and TCRB definitions followed the IMGT database. The repertoires were analysed using immunoSEQ Analyzer 3.0 and VDJTools for basic statistics, V/J segment usage, diversity estimates, rarefaction and pairwise overlap. Diversity was estimated with Chao1, ChaoE, Efron-Thisted, Shannon and inverse Simpson indices, and also on datasets down-sampled to the smallest sample. Repertoire overlap used strict matching of CDR3 nucleotide sequence, V gene and J gene, with Jaccard-based multidimensional scaling clustering. On average, thymus samples yielded 750,000 to 1,000,000 unique TCRB clonotypes, whereas blood samples yielded about 80,000.

The sequence was obtained from a boy under two years old with a congenital heart defect. Donor details come from another sample of the same person, matched by shared clones. The sequenced sample consisted of thymocytes. The chain was built from TRBV28 and TRBJ1-1, with 9 bases aligning to TRBD1. In nucleotide form, the sequence is TGTGCCAGCAGTGCTTGCCAGCGGACAGGGGAATACCGGGGCACTGAAGCTTTCTTT. Its protein product is CASSACQRTGEYRGTEAFF.